The 23 T cell receptor beta chains presented below share a single source sample, sequenced in a study of blood T cell repertoires in COVID-19. Assay: immunoSEQ multiplex PCR; the TCRdb copy retains only in-frame clones and omits some. The table lists 300,000 to 450,000 clones, 87% of them singletons, with 1.3% in the top ten. The sequenced sample consisted of PBMCs or T cells enriched from blood (not recorded which). All receptors derive from a man aged 25 to 45 who had recovered from COVID-19.

The chain employs TRBV11-1 and TRBJ2-1; D gene ambiguous. The length of the CDR3 is 16 residues. Deletions cut 1 base from V and 2 bases from J, with 12 bases between. CDR1 SGHAT and CDR2 FQDESV come from the germline V gene (reference sequence). CDR3 region: CASSLESWPTYNEQFF. The CDR3 DNA reads TGTGCCAGCAGCTTAGAGTCCTGGCCCACCTACAATGAGCAGTTCTTC.

The J gene is TRBJ2-7, the V gene TRBV6-1, with a tentative D call TRBD2 (5 bases). V lost 0 bases, J lost 2 bases, and 14 bases lay in between. CDR3 length: 16 amino acids. Germline V CDR1 and CDR2: MNHNS, SASEGT. The CDR3 DNA reads as TGTGCCAGCAGTGAAGCGCGTACACCGAGGGCCTACGAGCAGTACTTC. Protein sequence: CASSEARTPRAYEQYF.

This clone was seen only a few times. The chain is built from TRBV19 and TRBJ1-5, with 9 positions matching TRBD1. CDR3 length: 15 residues. Per germline, CDR1 LNHDA and CDR2 SQIVND (reference sequence). With V trimmed by 6 bases and J by 7 bases, 10 bases remained unmatched. The CDR3 spells CASRKDRGEYQPQHF. The CDR3 bases are TGTGCCAGTAGGAAGGACAGGGGTGAGTACCAGCCCCAGCATTTT. The variable domain in full, completed from reference TRBV19 and TRBJ1-5, reads DGGITQSPKYLFRKEGQNVTLSCEQNLNHDAMYWYRQDPGQGLRLIYYSQIVNDFQKGDIAEGYSVSREKKESFPLTVTSAQKNPTAFYLCASRKDRGEYQPQHFGDGTRLSIL.

The chain couples TRBV5-5 to TRBJ1-2, with 7 bases matching TRBD1. V was pared by 4 bases and J by 4 bases, with 4 bases of the junction left unmatched. The germline V gene has CDR1 SGHKS and CDR2 YYEKEE (reference sequence). The CDR3 consists of 13 residues. Written as DNA, the CDR3 is TGTGCCAGCAGCCCAGGGGACAGCTATGGCTACACCTTC. Its protein product is CASSPGDSYGYTF.

The CDR3, as DNA: TGCGCCAGCAGCCCATGGCGACAGGACTATGGCTACACCTTC. Protein product: CASSPWRQDYGYTF. The chain carries TRBV4-3 and TRBJ1-2, with D possibly matching TRBD1 (6 bases). Germline lookup yields CDR1 LGHNA and CDR2 YSLEER. Deletions cut 4 bases from V and 3 bases from J, with 12 bases between. This CDR3 is built from 14 residues.

This rearrangement joins TRBV7-9 to TRBJ1-1; no reliable D call. Per the germline V gene, CDR1 is SEHNR and CDR2 is FQNEAQ (reference sequence). Trimming stripped 3 bases from V and 1 base from J, with 6 bases between. This CDR3 has 13 amino acids. CDR3 sequence reads: CASSFAPNTEAFF. CDR3 sequence (DNA): TGTGCCAGCAGCTTTGCGCCGAACACTGAAGCTTTCTTT.

This chain links TRBV19 with TRBJ2-7, with 8 bases lining up with TRBD1. The CDR3 is made up of 14 amino acids. Germline V gene sequence: CDR1 LNHDA, CDR2 SQIVND (reference sequence). J lost 7 bases, V lost 5 bases, and 10 bases had no gene match. The CDR3 sequence is CASSPHQGAREQYF. The DNA of the CDR3 is TGTGCCAGTAGTCCCCATCAGGGGGCGCGGGAGCAGTACTTC.

This chain links TRBV10-3 with TRBJ2-3; D may be TRBD1 (6 bases). The CDR3 totals 14 residues. Germline CDR1 is ENHRY and CDR2 is SYGVKD. Trimming pared 3 bases from V and 3 bases from J, leaving 10 bases between. The CDR3 DNA is TGTGCCATCAGTGATGGGGGCGGAACAGATACGCAGTATTTT. Its protein is CAISDGGGTDTQYF.

V and J are TRBV5-1 and TRBJ1-2; 10 nucleotides line up with TRBD1. V lost 5 bases and J lost 5; bases outside the gene matches: 6. The CDR3 is made up of 14 amino acids. In germline, CDR1 is SGHRS, CDR2 YFSETQ. In nucleotides, the CDR3 is TGCGCCAGCAGTCATCCGGGACAGGGGTATGGCTACACCTTC. It encodes CASSHPGQGYGYTF. Looking up the rest from reference TRBV5-1 and TRBJ1-2 gives the full variable domain: KAGVTQTPRYLIKTRGQQVTLSCSPISGHRSVSWYQQTPGQGLQFLFEYFSETQRNKGNFPGRFSGRQFSNSRSEMNVSTLELGDSALYLCASSHPGQGYGYTFGSGTRLTVV.

This clone has just a few counts. The genes are TRBV29-1 and TRBJ2-2; TRBD1 might be the D (5 bases). The germline gives CDR1 SQVTM, CDR2 ANQGSEA. Trimming pared 4 bases from V and 7 bases from J, leaving 10 bases between. The CDR3 loop spans 12 amino acids. Here the CDR3 reads CSVGRVGGELFF. CDR3 coding DNA: TGCAGCGTTGGCAGGGTCGGCGGGGAGCTGTTTTTT.

The chain carries TRBV11-2 and TRBJ2-7; perhaps TRBD2 as D (6 bases). Per the germline V gene, CDR1 is SGHAT and CDR2 is FQNNGV. The CDR3 has 17 amino acids. The V end was cut by 0 bases, the J end by 1 base, with 16 bases between. The CDR3 is CASSLDRIGEESYEQYF. CDR3 sequence (DNA): TGTGCCAGCAGCTTAGACCGAATAGGGGAGGAATCCTACGAGCAGTACTTC.

To note about this clone: The germline gene is not matched at one end of the junction; a read error may be the cause. This chain connects TRBV5-8 to TRBJ1-5; maybe TRBD1 (5 bases). The CDR3 is 12 amino acids. Germline V gene sequence: CDR1 SGHTS, CDR2 YDEGEE. DNA for the CDR3: TGTGCCAGCAGCTTGAGGCGCGGGGGACTGGGGTTT. It specifies CASSLRRGGLGF. The whole variable domain, filled in from reference TRBV5-8 and TRBJ1-5, reads EAGVTQSPTHLIKTRGQQATLRCSPISGHTSVYWYQQALGLGLQFLLWYDEGEERNRGNFPPRFSGRQFPNYSSELNVNALELEDSALYLCASSLRRGGLGFGDGTRLSIL.

V usage is TRBV10-1 and J usage is TRBJ2-1, with 7 nucleotides matching TRBD2. CDR1 and CDR2 (germline): WNHNN, SYGVQD (reference sequence). This CDR3 is built from 15 residues. The V gene end was trimmed by 3 bases and the J gene end by 7 bases; junction bases not matched to a gene: 9. The CDR3 region is CASSDPGTTTNEQFF. CDR3 nucleotides: TGCGCCAGCAGTGACCCTGGGACTACCACGAATGAGCAGTTCTTC.

This sequence joins TRBV5-1 and TRBJ2-5; weak D call: TRBD2 (7 bases). Germline assignment: CDR1 SGHRS and CDR2 YFSETQ. V lost 1 base and J lost 5, with 18 bases in between. The CDR3 extends over 16 amino acids. The CDR3 DNA sequence: TGCGCCAGCAGCTTGACGGGACTACAGGGTGAGGAGACCCAGTACTTC. This gives the protein CASSLTGLQGEETQYF.

This clone was recorded only once. Its ends do not fully match the called genes, so a read error is possible. Other DNA sequences in the same sample also yield this CDR3. V usage is TRBV4-1 and J usage is TRBJ2-5; TRBD1 is a possible D gene (7 bases). Per the germline V gene, CDR1 is MGHRA and CDR2 is YSYEKL. The CDR3 runs to 15 residues. Here the CDR3 reads CASGTGQGGGETQYF. CDR3 nucleotide sequence: TGCGCCAGCGGCACCGGGCAGGGGGGAGGAGAGACTCAGTACTTC.

The chain employs TRBV3-1 (or the pseudogene TRBV3-2) and TRBJ2-2, with D tentatively TRBD1 (6 bases). Between the trimmed V and J ends, which lost 0 bases and 8 bases, there was a span of 10 bases. Germline CDR1 and CDR2: LGHDT and YNNKEL (reference sequence). This CDR3 has 14 amino acids. The CDR3 loop reads CASSQDRGLGELFF. CDR3 DNA: TGTGCCAGCAGCCAAGACAGGGGCTTGGGGGAGCTGTTTTTT.

The V and J genes are TRBV15 and TRBJ2-3, with D possibly TRBD2 on 5 matching bases. V lost 1 base, J lost 1 base, and 6 bases lay in between. Germline V gene data show CDR1 as LNHNV and CDR2 as YYDKDF (reference sequence). This CDR3 has 14 residues. The CDR3 loop is CATSRGTGTDTQYF. CDR3 coding DNA: TGTGCCACCAGCAGAGGGACTGGCACAGATACGCAGTATTTT.

The chain links TRBV19 to TRBJ1-2; no firm D call. CDR3 size: 14 residues. Germline V gives CDR1 LNHDA, CDR2 SQIVND (reference sequence). V was clipped by 3 bases and J by 3 bases, with 11 bases between them. The chain's CDR3 is CASSILFRDYGYTF. In DNA form, the CDR3 reads TGTGCCAGTAGTATCCTTTTCCGGGACTATGGCTACACCTTC.

The genes are TRBV5-1 and TRBJ2-7; tentatively, D is TRBD1 (5 bases). This CDR3 contains 13 residues. V dropped 6 bases and J dropped 5 bases, with 15 bases sitting between them. The germline V gene has CDR1 SGHRS and CDR2 YFSETQ. DNA of the CDR3: TGCGCCAGCACAACAGGCCCCCGGGACGAGCAGTACTTC. This translates into CASTTGPRDEQYF.

This clone was seen only a few times. The V call is TRBV4-1, the J call TRBJ1-3; maybe TRBD1 (5 bases). The germline V gene has CDR1 MGHRA and CDR2 YSYEKL. The CDR3 consists of 17 residues. V lost 0 bases, J lost 2 bases, and 14 bases lay in between. The CDR3 sequence is CASSQESAGQAGNTIYF. The CDR3 nucleotides read TGCGCCAGCAGCCAAGAGAGCGCAGGGCAGGCTGGAAACACCATATATTTT.

This clone has just one count. The chain is built from TRBV4-1 and TRBJ2-3, with 12 bases fitting TRBD2. Trimming cost V 0 bases and J 5 bases; bases outside gene matches: 3. The CDR3 is 16 residues long. CDR1 and CDR2 from the germline V gene are MGHRA and YSYEKL. The CDR3 DNA is TGCGCCAGCAGCCAAGATAGACTAGCGGGGGAAGATACGCAGTATTTT. Amino acid sequence: CASSQDRLAGEDTQYF.

The rearrangement joins TRBV19 to TRBJ2-7; possibly TRBD1 for D (6 bases). Germline assignment: CDR1 LNHDA and CDR2 SQIVND (reference sequence). The CDR3 is 15 amino acids. Trimming took 3 bases from V and 3 from J, leaving 15 bases between them. The CDR3 bases are TGTGCCAGTAGTATGCTCAGTGGCAGGGGCTACGAGCAGTACTTC. Protein product: CASSMLSGRGYEQYF.

V and J are TRBV3-1 (or the pseudogene TRBV3-2) and TRBJ1-3; D possibly corresponds to TRBD1 (6 bases). This CDR3 region has 17 residues. Germline CDR1 LGHDT, CDR2 YNNKEL (reference sequence). V lost 0 bases and J 0 bases, leaving 12 bases between the germline ends. In DNA, the CDR3 is TGTGCCAGCAGCCAAGATACGACAGGTCTCTCTGGAAACACCATATATTTT. This codes for CASSQDTTGLSGNTIYF.